This T cell receptor beta chain was documented in a study of graft-versus-host responses after intestinal transplantation. Study at large: As for transplant type, recipients had multivisceral, liver-intestinal, or isolated intestinal grafts. The recipients all started with anti-thymocyte globulin induction and then took tacrolimus and steroids for roughly 3 years.

Germline V gene sequence: CDR1 MNHNY, CDR2 SVGAGI (reference sequence). Trimming cost V 10 bases and J 9 bases, with 13 bases left between them. The CDR3 length is 12 residues. Method: immunoSEQ multiplex PCR; TCRdb's copy keeps in-frame clones and lacks some. Seen here are tens of thousands of clones, roughly 89% observed once, and the top ten hold 2.5% to 3%. As for this clone: Its antigen is undetermined.

General study results and limits: Analysis identified GvH clones in recipient marrow, with some appearing first in ileum or blood.

The rearrangement joins TRBV6-6 to TRBJ1-6; unclear D gene. Source: PBMCs, taken roughly 120 days after intestinal transplantation. This TCR came from a human patient who received an intestinal transplant, so some T cells may come from the graft donor. The CDR3 spells CATGRERSPLHF. CDR3 DNA: TGTGCCACCGGACGTGAGCGTTCACCCCTCCACTTT.